This TCR beta chain was documented in a study of blood T cell repertoires in COVID-19. CDR1 and CDR2 from the germline V gene are LNHDA and SQIVND (reference sequence). V shed 7 bases, J shed 6 bases, and the junction held 2 bases outside the gene matches. This CDR3 comprises 13 residues. The data were produced by immunoSEQ multiplex PCR, yet TCRdb's version contains in-frame clones alone and is incomplete. The sample lists about 300,000 clones; around 86% were seen once. Participant reports of clinical history set cohort assignment. The clonotype comes from a woman younger than 30 who had recovered from COVID-19. V usage is TRBV19 and J usage is TRBJ2-2; 10 positions match TRBD2. The sample was PBMCs or T cells enriched from blood (not recorded which). CDR3 loop: CASTLAGAGELFF. The CDR3 DNA sequence: TGTGCCAGTACTCTAGCGGGAGCCGGGGAGCTGTTTTTT. The complete variable domain, with remaining parts taken from reference TRBV19 and TRBJ2-2, reads DGGITQSPKYLFRKEGQNVTLSCEQNLNHDAMYWYRQDPGQGLRLIYYSQIVNDFQKGDIAEGYSVSREKKESFPLTVTSAQKNPTAFYLCASTLAGAGELFFGEGSRLTVL.